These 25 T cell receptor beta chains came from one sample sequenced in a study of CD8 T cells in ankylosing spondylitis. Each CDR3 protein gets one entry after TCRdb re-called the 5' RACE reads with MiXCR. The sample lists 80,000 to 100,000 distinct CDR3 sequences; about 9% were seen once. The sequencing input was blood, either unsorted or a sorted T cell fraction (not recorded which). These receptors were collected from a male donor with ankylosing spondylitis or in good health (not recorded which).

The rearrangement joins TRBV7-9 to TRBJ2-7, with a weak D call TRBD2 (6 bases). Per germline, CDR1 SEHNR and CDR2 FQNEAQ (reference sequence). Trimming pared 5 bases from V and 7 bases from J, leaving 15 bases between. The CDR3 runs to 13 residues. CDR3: CASSAGEAREQYF. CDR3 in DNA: TGTGCCAGCAGCGCCGGGGAGGCGCGGGAGCAGTACTTC.

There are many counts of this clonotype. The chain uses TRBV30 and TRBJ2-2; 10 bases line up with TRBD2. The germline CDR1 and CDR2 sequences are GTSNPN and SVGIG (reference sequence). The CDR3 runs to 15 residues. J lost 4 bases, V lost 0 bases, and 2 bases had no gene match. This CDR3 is CAWSVGLAVTGELFF. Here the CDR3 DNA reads TGTGCCTGGAGTGTCGGACTAGCGGTCACCGGGGAGCTGTTTTTT.

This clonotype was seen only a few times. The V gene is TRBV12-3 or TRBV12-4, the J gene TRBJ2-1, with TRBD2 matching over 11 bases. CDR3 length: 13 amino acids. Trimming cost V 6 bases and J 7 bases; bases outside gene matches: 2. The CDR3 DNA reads TGTGCCAGCAGGCCTAGCGGGGGGAATGAGCAGTTCTTC. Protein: CASRPSGGNEQFF.

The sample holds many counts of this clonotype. The CDR3 DNA follows: TGTGCCATCAGTGCGGGACAGGGGGTGTCGAATGAGCAGTTCTTC. The encoded protein is CAISAGQGVSNEQFF. This chain joins TRBV10-3 and TRBJ2-1, with 11 bases aligning to TRBD1. This CDR3 is 15 amino acids long. Germline trimming cut 4 bases from V and 7 bases from J; bases unmatched to any gene: 6. Germline CDR1 ENHRY, CDR2 SYGVKD.

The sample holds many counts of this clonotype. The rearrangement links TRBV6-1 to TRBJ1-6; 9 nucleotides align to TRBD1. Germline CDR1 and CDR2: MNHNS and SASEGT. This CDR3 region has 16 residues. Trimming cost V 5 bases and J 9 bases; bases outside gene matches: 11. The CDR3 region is CASSQGQGHISSPLHF. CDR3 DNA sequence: TGTGCCAGCAGTCAGGGACAGGGACATATATCTTCACCCCTCCACTTT.

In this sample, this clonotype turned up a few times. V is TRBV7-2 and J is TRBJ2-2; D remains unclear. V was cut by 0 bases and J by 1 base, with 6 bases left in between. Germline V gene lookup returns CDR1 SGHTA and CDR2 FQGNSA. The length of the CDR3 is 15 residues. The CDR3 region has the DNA TGTGCCAGCAGCTTAGCGCTCCTGAACACCGGGGAGCTGTTTTTT. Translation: CASSLALLNTGELFF.

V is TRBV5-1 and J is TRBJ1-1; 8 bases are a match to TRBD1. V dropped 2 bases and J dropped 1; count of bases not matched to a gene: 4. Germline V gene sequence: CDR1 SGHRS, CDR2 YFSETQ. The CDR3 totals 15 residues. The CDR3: CASSFSGTGNTEAFF. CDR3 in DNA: TGCGCCAGCAGCTTCTCCGGGACAGGGAACACTGAAGCTTTCTTT.

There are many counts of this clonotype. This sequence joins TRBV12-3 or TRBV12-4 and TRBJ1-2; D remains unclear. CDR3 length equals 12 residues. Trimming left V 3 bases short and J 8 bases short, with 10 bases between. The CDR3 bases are TGTGCCAGCAGTTTTAGGGTTGGGGGCTACACCTTC. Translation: CASSFRVGGYTF.

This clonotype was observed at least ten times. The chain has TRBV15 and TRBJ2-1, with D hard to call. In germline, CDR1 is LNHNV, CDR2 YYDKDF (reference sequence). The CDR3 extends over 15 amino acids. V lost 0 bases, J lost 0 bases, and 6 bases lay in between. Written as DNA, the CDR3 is TGTGCCACCAGCAGAGATCCAAGCTCCTACAATGAGCAGTTCTTC. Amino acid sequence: CATSRDPSSYNEQFF.

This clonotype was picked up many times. Here the CDR3 DNA reads TGCAGCGTTGATCGCGGACAGGGAAACGACGAGCAGTACTTC. This sequence encodes CSVDRGQGNDEQYF. This rearrangement joins TRBV29-1 to TRBJ2-7, with TRBD1 matching over 8 bases. The germline V gene encodes CDR1 SQVTM and CDR2 ANQGSEA. The CDR3 spans 14 residues. Losses at the gene ends were 3 bases for V and 5 bases for J; bases not matched to a gene: 9.

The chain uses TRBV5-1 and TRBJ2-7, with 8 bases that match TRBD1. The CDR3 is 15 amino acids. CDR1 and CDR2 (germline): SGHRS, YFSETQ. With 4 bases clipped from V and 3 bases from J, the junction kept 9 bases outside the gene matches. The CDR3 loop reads CASSTRTGPNYEQYF. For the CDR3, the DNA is TGCGCCAGCAGCACTAGGACAGGGCCGAACTACGAGCAGTACTTC.

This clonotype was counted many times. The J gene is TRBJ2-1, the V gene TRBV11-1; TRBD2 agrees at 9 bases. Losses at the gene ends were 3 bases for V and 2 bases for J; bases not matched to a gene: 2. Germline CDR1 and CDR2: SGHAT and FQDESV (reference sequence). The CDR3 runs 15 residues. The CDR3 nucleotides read TGTGCCAGCAGCTTCTTAGCGGGGGCCTACAATGAGCAGTTCTTC. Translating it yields CASSFLAGAYNEQFF.

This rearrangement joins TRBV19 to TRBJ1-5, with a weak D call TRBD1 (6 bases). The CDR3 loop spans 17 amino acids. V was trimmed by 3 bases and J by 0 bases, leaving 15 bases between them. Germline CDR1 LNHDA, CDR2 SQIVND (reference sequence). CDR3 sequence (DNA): TGTGCCAGTAGTATCTCGGACAGAAGTATTAGCAATCAGCCCCAGCATTTT. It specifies CASSISDRSISNQPQHF. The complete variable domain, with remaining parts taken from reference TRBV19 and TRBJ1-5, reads DGGITQSPKYLFRKEGQNVTLSCEQNLNHDAMYWYRQDPGQGLRLIYYSQIVNDFQKGDIAEGYSVSREKKESFPLTVTSAQKNPTAFYLCASSISDRSISNQPQHFGDGTRLSIL.

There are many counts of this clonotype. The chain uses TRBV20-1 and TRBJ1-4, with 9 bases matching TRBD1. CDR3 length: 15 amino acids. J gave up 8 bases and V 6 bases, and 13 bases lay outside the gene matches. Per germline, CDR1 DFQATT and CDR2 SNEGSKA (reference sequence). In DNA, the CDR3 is TGCAGTGCCCTCGCCCCGACAGGGGGGTTGGAAAAACTGTTTTTT. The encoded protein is CSALAPTGGLEKLFF.

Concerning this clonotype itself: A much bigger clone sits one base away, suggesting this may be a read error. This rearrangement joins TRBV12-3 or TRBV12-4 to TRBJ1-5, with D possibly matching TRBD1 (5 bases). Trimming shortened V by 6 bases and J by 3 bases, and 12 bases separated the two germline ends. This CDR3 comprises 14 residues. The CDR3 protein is CASSGDGPNQPQHF. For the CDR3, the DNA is TGTGCCAGCAGCGGGGACGGCCCCAATCAGCCCCAGCATTTT.

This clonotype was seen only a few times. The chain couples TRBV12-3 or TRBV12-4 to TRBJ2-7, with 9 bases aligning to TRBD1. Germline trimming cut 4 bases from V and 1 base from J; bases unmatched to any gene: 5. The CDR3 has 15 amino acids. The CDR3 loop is CASSYNRGPSYEQYF. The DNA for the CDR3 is TGTGCCAGCAGTTACAACAGGGGGCCATCCTACGAGCAGTACTTC.

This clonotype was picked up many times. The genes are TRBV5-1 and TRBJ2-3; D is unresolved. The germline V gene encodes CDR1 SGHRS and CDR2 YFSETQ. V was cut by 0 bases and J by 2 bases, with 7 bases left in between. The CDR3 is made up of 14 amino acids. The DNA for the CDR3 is TGCGCCAGCAGCTTGGTTGAGTCCACAGATACGCAGTATTTT. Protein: CASSLVESTDTQYF.

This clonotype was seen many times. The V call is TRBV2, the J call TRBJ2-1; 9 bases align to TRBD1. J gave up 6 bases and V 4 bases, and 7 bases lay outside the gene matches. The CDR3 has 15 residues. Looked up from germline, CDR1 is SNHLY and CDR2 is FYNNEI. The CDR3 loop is CASSAGDRVSNEQFF. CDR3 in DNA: TGTGCCAGCAGTGCTGGGGACAGGGTGTCCAATGAGCAGTTCTTC.

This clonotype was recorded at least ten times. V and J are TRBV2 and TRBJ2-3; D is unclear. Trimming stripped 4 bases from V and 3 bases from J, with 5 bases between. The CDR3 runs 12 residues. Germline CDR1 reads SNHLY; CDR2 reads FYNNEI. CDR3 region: CASSVATDTQYF. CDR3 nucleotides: TGTGCCAGCAGTGTCGCGACAGATACGCAGTATTTT.

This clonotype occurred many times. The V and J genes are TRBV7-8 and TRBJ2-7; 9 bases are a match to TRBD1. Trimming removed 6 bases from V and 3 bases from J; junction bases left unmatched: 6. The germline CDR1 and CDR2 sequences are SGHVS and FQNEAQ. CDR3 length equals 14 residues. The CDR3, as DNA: TGTGCCAGCAGTAATCCGGGACAGGGCTACGAGCAGTACTTC. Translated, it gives CASSNPGQGYEQYF.

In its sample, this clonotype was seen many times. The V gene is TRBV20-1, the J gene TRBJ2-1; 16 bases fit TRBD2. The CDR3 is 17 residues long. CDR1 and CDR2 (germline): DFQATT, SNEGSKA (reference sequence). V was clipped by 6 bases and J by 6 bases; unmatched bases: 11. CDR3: CSAEPGTSGGAPNEQFF. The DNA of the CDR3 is TGCAGTGCCGAACCCGGGACTAGCGGGGGGGCCCCCAATGAGCAGTTCTTC.

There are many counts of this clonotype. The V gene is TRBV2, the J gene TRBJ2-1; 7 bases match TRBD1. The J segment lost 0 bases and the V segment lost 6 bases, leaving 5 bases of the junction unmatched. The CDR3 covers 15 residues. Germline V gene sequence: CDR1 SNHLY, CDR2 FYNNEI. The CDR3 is CASRVQGSSYNEQFF. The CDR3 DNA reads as TGTGCCAGCAGAGTACAGGGGAGCTCCTACAATGAGCAGTTCTTC.

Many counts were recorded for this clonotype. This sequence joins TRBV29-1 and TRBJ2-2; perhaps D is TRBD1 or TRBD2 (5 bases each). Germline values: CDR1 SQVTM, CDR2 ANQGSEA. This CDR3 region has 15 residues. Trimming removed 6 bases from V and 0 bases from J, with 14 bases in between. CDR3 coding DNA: TGCAGCGTGGAGTCCGGGACGGCGAACACCGGGGAGCTGTTTTTT. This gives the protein CSVESGTANTGELFF.

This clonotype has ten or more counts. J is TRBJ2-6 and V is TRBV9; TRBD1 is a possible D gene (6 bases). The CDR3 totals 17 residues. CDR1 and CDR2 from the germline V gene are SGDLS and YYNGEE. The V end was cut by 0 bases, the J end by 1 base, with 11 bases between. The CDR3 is CASSVVLGASGANVLTF. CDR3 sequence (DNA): TGTGCCAGCAGCGTAGTTCTGGGGGCATCTGGGGCCAACGTCCTGACTTTC.

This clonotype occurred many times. The CDR3 nucleotides are TGCGCCAGCAGCTTTCGACAGGGGGCCGTTGAAGAGACCCAGTACTTC. Its translation is CASSFRQGAVEETQYF. This chain joins TRBV5-1 and TRBJ2-5; TRBD1 aligns across 10 bases. Unmatched junction bases numbered 7, after V lost 2 bases and J lost 3 bases. The CDR3 covers 16 residues. Germline CDR1 SGHRS, CDR2 YFSETQ. The full variable domain, completed using reference TRBV5-1 and TRBJ2-5, is KAGVTQTPRYLIKTRGQQVTLSCSPISGHRSVSWYQQTPGQGLQFLFEYFSETQRNKGNFPGRFSGRQFSNSRSEMNVSTLELGDSALYLCASSFRQGAVEETQYFGPGTRLLVL.